Listed below are T cell receptor beta chains from one sample, sequenced in a study of CXCR3-negative and CXCR3-positive naive CD8 T cells. Reanalyzing the 5' RACE reads, TCRdb keeps one entry per CDR3 protein, without DNA. This repertoire includes approximately 6,200 distinct CDR3 sequences. Sequencing was carried out using naive CXCR3- CD8+ T cells from blood. The receptors were gathered from a human donor in good health. Some clones in this sample may be carry-over from other donors' samples. The CDR3 runs from the conserved cysteine through the conserved F or W. Clone sizes are given selectively: once, few, many, or a class where the clone is expanded.

len	abundance	v_gene	j_gene	CDR3aa
13	NA	TRBV18	TRBJ2-3	CASSPPEGPTQYF
13	NA	TRBV10-2	TRBJ1-2	CASSYVQEYGYTF
16	medium-sized	TRBV5-1	TRBJ2-3	CASSLGGTSATDTQYF
12	NA	TRBV29-1	TRBJ2-7	CSVVLAGYEQYF
15	medium-sized	TRBV10-3	TRBJ2-1	CAITEGDLAYNEQFF
14	NA	TRBV2	TRBJ1-4	CASRQRATNEKLFF
17	medium-sized	TRBV19	TRBJ2-1	CASSIDHRDRAYNEQFF
15	NA	TRBV6-2/TRBV6-3	TRBJ2-7	CASSYFSARTYEQYF
18	NA	TRBV7-8	TRBJ2-1	CASSSNKHLNTGEIEQFF
15	medium-sized	TRBV7-2	TRBJ2-5	CASSVDLAQQETQYF
12	NA	TRBV29-1	TRBJ2-2	CSVPGDGGELLF
13	NA	TRBV28	TRBJ2-5	CASSKDRGRTQYF